Included here is one TCR beta chain sequence, with context. Its antigen is not known. One end of the junction varies from germline; a read error may be responsible. PCR employed 60 Vbeta and 13 Jbeta primers. The table came from immunoSEQ multiplex PCR; TCRdb's copy has only in-frame clones and leaves some out. The record lists approximately 96,000 clones, of which the ten most abundant hold less than 7%. The data originate from a study of cytomegalovirus exposure and HLA in healthy donors. Study-level findings and limits: Sequencing likely caused a cluster of highly shared sequence variants. Clonal expansion was found to be greater in HLA-associated TCR beta chains than in equally common others in a later analysis. A later analysis linked a missense variant in DCLRE1C to the trimming of TCR beta V and J genes.

There are 16 residues in the CDR3. Per germline, CDR1 MGHRA and CDR2 YSYEKL. The sequence was collected from a girl under 18 in good health and CMV-seropositive. The material sequenced was PBMCs. The genes are TRBV4-1 and TRBJ2-7; TRBD2 aligns across 8 bases. The CDR3 DNA reads TGCGCCAGCAGCAAAGATCTGTCACTAGCGGCCCACGAGCAGTACTTC. This gives the protein CASSKDLSLAAHEQYF.